This TCR beta chain appears in the sequencing data of a study of OX40 agonist ivuxolimab in advanced cancers. Clones were read by immunoSEQ multiplex PCR, and TCRdb kept only the in-frame ones, dropping some. The sample consists of 21,000 or so clones, about nine tenths of them appearing once. CDR3 length: 16 residues. CDR1 is MGHRA, CDR2 YSYEKL, per germline. V shed 2 bases and J shed 0 bases, with 10 bases lying between them. Sequencing used CD4+ or CD8+ T cells sorted from blood, obtained in a trial of the OX40 agonist ivuxolimab. The receptor comes from an adult with an advanced solid tumor such as melanoma, head and neck, liver or kidney cancer. The V gene is TRBV4-1, the J gene TRBJ2-2; D is undetermined. CDR3 nucleotide sequence: TGCGCCAGCAGCCAACCCTCGCGGTCGAACACCGGGGAGCTGTTTTTT. This encodes CASSQPSRSNTGELFF.